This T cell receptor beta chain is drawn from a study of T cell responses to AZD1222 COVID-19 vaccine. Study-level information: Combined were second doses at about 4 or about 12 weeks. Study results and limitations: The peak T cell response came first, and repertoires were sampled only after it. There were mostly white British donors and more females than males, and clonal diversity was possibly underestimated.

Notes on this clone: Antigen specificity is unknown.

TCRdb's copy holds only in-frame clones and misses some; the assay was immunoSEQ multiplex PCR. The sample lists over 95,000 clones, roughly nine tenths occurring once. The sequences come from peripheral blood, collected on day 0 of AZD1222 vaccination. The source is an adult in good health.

As DNA, the CDR3 is TGTGCCAGTAGTCGCGAAACAGGGAGGACTGAAGCTTTCTTT. Translation gives CASSRETGRTEAFF. The chain couples TRBV19 to TRBJ1-1, with D perhaps TRBD1 (6 bases). This CDR3 has 14 amino acids. The germline V and J ends were trimmed by 5 bases and 5 bases, with 15 bases remaining between them. Germline V CDR1 and CDR2: LNHDA, SQIVND (reference sequence).